The 4 T cell receptor beta chains below all came from one sample that was sequenced in a study of cytomegalovirus exposure and HLA in healthy donors. The PCR used 60 Vbeta and 13 Jbeta primers. Produced via immunoSEQ multiplex PCR; TCRdb's table is partial and in-frame only. The table for this sample gives 50,000 or so clones. Sequenced input: PBMCs. The receptor source for this set is a woman aged 55 to 70 in good health and CMV-seropositive.

Concerning this clone: The germline gene is not matched at one end of the junction; a read error may be the cause. V is TRBV2 and J is TRBJ1-1, with TRBD1 identical over 7 bases. CDR1 SNHLY and CDR2 FYNNEI come from the germline V gene. This CDR3 contains 16 residues. The DNA of the CDR3 is TGTGCCAGCAGTGAAGCAAGGGGACAGTTGAACACTGAAGATTTCTTT. Translating it yields CASSEARGQLNTEDFF.

V is TRBV19 and J is TRBJ2-1; the D gene is possibly TRBD1 (7 bases). The CDR3 runs to 15 residues. V lost 1 base and J 12 bases, leaving 19 bases between the germline ends. From germline, CDR1 is LNHDA and CDR2 SQIVND (reference sequence). CDR3 region: CASSIAQGGERGQFF. The CDR3, as DNA: TGTGCCAGTAGTATAGCGCAGGGGGGAGAGAGGGGGCAGTTCTTC.

The genes are TRBV19 and TRBJ2-2; 8 bases fit TRBD1. The CDR3 contains 14 residues. Germline CDR1 and CDR2: LNHDA and SQIVND (reference sequence). V trimming: 6 bases; J trimming: 5 bases; junction bases outside the gene matches: 5. The DNA of the CDR3 is TGTGCCAGTAGACGACAGGGGTCGACCGGGGAGCTGTTTTTT. It specifies CASRRQGSTGELFF.

This sequence joins TRBV27 and TRBJ1-1; TRBD1 aligns across 7 bases. V was pared by 5 bases and J by 4 bases, with 7 bases of the junction left unmatched. CDR1 is MNHEY and CDR2 is SMNVEV in the germline V gene (reference sequence). The CDR3 totals 14 residues. The CDR3 spells CASSVQTGTTEAFF. In DNA, the CDR3 is TGTGCCAGCAGTGTACAGACAGGGACCACTGAAGCTTTCTTT.